These 5 T cell receptor beta chains were sequenced from one sample in a study of control samples from healthy donors and cancer patients. Clones were sequenced by immunoSEQ multiplex PCR, and TCRdb holds only the in-frame ones, with some missing. The sample has 120,000 or so clones, roughly 90% seen once. The sequenced sample was blood. These receptor sequences come from a man aged 50-60 years in good health.

The genes are TRBV5-6 and TRBJ2-7, with D possibly being TRBD1 (7 bases). This CDR3 contains 15 residues. Trimming took off 0 bases at V and 2 bases at J, with 12 bases between the two ends. Germline V gene lookup returns CDR1 SGHDT and CDR2 YYEEEE. CDR3 loop: CASSLVAGQTYEQYF. For the CDR3, the DNA is TGTGCCAGCAGCTTGGTTGCGGGACAGACCTACGAGCAGTACTTC. Supplemented by reference TRBV5-6 and TRBJ2-7, the full variable domain reads DAGVTQSPTHLIKTRGQQVTLRCSPKSGHDTVSWYQQALGQGPQFIFQYYEEEERQRGNFPDRFSGHQFPNYSSELNVNALLLGDSALYLCASSLVAGQTYEQYFGPGTRLTVT.

The chain employs TRBV7-8 and TRBJ1-2, with D perhaps matching TRBD1 (6 bases). Germline V gene data show CDR1 as SGHVS and CDR2 as FQNEAQ. The CDR3 consists of 13 residues. Trimming cost V 5 bases and J 6 bases, with 13 bases left between them. The CDR3 loop is CASSPWGRDGYTF. The DNA of the CDR3 is TGTGCCAGCAGCCCGTGGGGGCGCGATGGCTACACCTTC.

This clone came up once. The J gene is TRBJ2-3, the V gene TRBV11-3; possible D gene TRBD2, 5 bases. The germline V gene encodes CDR1 SGHNT and CDR2 YENEEA. CDR3 length: 16 amino acids. Trimming took 3 bases from V and 1 from J, leaving 14 bases between them. The CDR3 DNA sequence: TGTGCCAGCAGCTTGAGAGGGATCCGGGGCACAGATACGCAGTATTTT. Translation gives CASSLRGIRGTDTQYF.

In this sample, this clone turned up once. CDR3 loop: CSVELGTGKNEQYF. The CDR3 DNA is TGCAGCGTTGAATTAGGGACAGGGAAGAACGAGCAGTACTTC. The chain combines TRBV29-1 with TRBJ2-7, with TRBD1 matching over 9 bases. With 2 bases clipped from V and 5 bases from J, the junction kept 7 bases outside the gene matches. The CDR3 is made up of 14 amino acids. Germline values: CDR1 SQVTM, CDR2 ANQGSEA.

The chain links TRBV5-4 to TRBJ2-3, with D maybe TRBD1 (7 bases). CDR1 is SGHNT, CDR2 YYREEE, per germline (reference sequence). CDR3 length: 15 amino acids. With 4 bases removed from V and 1 base from J, the gap between germline ends came to 13 bases. The DNA of the CDR3 is TGTGCCAGCAGCGGAGGGGGCGGGGGCACAGATACGCAGTATTTT. Protein: CASSGGGGGTDTQYF.